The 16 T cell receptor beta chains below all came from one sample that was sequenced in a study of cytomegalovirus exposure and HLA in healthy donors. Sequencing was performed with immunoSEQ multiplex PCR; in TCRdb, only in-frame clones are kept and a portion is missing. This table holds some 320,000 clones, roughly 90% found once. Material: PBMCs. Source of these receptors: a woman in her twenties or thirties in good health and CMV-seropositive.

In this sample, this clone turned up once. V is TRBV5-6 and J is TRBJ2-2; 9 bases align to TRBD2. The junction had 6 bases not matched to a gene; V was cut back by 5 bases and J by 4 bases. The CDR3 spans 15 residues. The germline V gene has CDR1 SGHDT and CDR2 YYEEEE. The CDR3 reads CASRSGTSSTGELFF. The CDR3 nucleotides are TGTGCCAGCAGGTCCGGGACTAGCAGCACCGGGGAGCTGTTTTTT. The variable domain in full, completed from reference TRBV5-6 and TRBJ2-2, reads DAGVTQSPTHLIKTRGQQVTLRCSPKSGHDTVSWYQQALGQGPQFIFQYYEEEERQRGNFPDRFSGHQFPNYSSELNVNALLLGDSALYLCASRSGTSSTGELFFGEGSRLTVL.

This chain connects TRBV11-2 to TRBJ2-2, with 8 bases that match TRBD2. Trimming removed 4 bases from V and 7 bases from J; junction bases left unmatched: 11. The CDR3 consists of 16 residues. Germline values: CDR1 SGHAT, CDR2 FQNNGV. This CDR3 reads CASSSPRTSIVGELFF. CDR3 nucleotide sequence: TGTGCCAGCAGCTCGCCTCGGACTAGCATTGTCGGGGAGCTGTTTTTT.

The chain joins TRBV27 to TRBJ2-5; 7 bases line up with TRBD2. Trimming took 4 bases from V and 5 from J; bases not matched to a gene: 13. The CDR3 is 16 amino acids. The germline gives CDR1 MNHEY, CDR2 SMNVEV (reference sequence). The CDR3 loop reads CASSSLRGGSRETQYF. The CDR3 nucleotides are TGTGCCAGCAGTTCCCTACGGGGAGGGTCGAGGGAGACCCAGTACTTC.

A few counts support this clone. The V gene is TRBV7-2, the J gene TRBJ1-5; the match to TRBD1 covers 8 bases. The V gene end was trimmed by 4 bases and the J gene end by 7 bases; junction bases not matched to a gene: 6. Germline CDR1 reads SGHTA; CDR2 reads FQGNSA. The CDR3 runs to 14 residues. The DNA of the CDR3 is TGTGCCAGCAGCTGGACAGGGCCTTCACAGCCCCAGCATTTT. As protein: CASSWTGPSQPQHF.

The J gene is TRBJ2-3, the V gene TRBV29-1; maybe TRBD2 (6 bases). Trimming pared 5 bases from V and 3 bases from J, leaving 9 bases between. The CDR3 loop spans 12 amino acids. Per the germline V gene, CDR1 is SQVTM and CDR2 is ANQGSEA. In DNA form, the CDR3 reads TGCAGCGTTCGGGAGCGGACAGATACGCAGTATTTT. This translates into CSVRERTDTQYF.

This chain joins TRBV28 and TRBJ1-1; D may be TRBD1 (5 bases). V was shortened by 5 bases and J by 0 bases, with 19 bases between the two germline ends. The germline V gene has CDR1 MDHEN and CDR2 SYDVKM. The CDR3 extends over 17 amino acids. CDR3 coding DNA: TGTGCCAGCAGTATGACATCGAAGGGGTTTATGAACACTGAAGCTTTCTTT. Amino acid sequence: CASSMTSKGFMNTEAFF.

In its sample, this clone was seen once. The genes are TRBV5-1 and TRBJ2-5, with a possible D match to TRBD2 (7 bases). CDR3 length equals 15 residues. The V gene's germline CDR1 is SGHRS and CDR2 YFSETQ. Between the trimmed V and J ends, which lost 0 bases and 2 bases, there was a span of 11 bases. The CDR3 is CASSLGGGAQETQYF. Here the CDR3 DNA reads TGCGCCAGCAGCTTGGGTGGGGGGGCTCAAGAGACCCAGTACTTC.

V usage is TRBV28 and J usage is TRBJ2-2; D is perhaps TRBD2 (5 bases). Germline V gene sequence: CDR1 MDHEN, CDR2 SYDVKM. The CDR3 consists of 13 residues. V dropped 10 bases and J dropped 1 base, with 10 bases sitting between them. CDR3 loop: CAIARENTGELFF. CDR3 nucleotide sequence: TGTGCCATCGCTCGGGAGAACACCGGGGAGCTGTTTTTT.

The CDR3 spells CSVELPNRGWVADTQYF. The CDR3 coding sequence is TGCAGCGTTGAGCTACCGAACAGGGGATGGGTGGCAGATACGCAGTATTTT. The V gene is TRBV29-1, the J gene TRBJ2-3, with 7 nucleotides matching TRBD1. The germline V gene has CDR1 SQVTM and CDR2 ANQGSEA. The CDR3 runs 17 residues. V gave up 3 bases and J gave up 4 bases; unmatched junction bases: 16.

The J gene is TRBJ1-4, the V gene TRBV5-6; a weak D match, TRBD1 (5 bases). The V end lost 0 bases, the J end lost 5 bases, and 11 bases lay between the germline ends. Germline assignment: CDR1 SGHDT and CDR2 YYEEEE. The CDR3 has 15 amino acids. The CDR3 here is CASSLETGGNEKLFF. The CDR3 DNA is TGTGCCAGCAGCTTGGAGACTGGGGGGAATGAAAAACTGTTTTTT.

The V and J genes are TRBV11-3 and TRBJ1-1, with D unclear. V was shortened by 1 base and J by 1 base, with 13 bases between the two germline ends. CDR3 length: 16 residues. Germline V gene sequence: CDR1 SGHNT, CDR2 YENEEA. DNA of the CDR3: TGTGCCAGCAGCTTAGGGTGGTGGGGTTCGAACACTGAAGCTTTCTTT. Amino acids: CASSLGWWGSNTEAFF.

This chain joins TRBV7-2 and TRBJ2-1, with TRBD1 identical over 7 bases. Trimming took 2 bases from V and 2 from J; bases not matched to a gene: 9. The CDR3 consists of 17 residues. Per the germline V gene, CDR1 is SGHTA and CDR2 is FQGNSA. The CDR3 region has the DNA TGTGCCAGCAGCTTACAAGGGGGCGCGACCCCCTACAATGAGCAGTTCTTC. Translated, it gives CASSLQGGATPYNEQFF.

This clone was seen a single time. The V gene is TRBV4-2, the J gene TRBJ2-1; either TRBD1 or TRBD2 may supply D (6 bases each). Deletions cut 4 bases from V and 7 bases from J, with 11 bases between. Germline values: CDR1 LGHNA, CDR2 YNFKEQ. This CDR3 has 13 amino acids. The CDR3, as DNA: TGTGCCAGCAGCCTTAGGGGGGTTAATGAGCAGTTCTTC. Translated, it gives CASSLRGVNEQFF.

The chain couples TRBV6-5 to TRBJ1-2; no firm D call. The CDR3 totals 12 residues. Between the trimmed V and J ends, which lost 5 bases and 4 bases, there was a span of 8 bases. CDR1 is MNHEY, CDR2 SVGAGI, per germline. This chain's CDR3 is CASSRGFYGYTF. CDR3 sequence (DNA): TGTGCCAGCAGTAGAGGTTTCTATGGCTACACCTTC.

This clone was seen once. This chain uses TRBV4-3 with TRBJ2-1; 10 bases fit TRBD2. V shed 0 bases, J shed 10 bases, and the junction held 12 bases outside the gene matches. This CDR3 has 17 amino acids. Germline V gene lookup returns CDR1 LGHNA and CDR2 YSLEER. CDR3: CASSQDPNGLAGGEQFF. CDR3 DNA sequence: TGCGCCAGCAGCCAAGATCCCAACGGGTTAGCGGGAGGCGAGCAGTTCTTC.

The CDR3 DNA reads as TGTGCCAGCAGTTTCCTACTCGGTGGCCCCAGCAATGAGCAGTTCTTC. Translation: CASSFLLGGPSNEQFF. The genes are TRBV27 and TRBJ2-1; no clear D gene. Germline V gives CDR1 MNHEY, CDR2 SMNVEV (reference sequence). CDR3 size: 16 residues. V was pared by 3 bases and J by 6 bases, with 18 bases between.